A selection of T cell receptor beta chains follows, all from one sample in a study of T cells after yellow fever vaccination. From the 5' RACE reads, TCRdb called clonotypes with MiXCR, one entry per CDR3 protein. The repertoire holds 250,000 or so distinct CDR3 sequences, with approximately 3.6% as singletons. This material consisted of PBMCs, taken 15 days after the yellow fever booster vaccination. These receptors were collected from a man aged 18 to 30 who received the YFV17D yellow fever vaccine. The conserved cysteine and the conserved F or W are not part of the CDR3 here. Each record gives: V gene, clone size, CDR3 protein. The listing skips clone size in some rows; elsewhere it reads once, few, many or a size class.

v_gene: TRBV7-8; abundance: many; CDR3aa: QGGSGPGELF
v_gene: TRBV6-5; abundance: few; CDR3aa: ASREGNNYGYT
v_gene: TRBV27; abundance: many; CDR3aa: ASSLLQQVGYEQY
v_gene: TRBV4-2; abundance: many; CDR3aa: ASSRQGQGDTEAF
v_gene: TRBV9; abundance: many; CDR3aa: ASKPRGGGPPWDTQY
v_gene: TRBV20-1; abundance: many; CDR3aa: SALQGAGNTIY
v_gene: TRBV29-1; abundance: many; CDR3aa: SAARGASYNEQF
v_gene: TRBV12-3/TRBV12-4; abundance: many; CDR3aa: ASSSGLAWPVHEQF
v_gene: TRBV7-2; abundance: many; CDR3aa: ASSLGQGGGDTQY
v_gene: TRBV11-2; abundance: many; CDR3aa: ASSLVSETQY
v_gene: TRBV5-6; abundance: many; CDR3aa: ASSLEDLNEQF
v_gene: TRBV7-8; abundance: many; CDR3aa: ASSPGTDRVTDTQY
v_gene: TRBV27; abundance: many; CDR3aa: ASSTPGTTSYNEQF
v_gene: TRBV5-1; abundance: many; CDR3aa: ASRRRETHTDTQY
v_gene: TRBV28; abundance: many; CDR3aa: ASSSPGTGVDTQY
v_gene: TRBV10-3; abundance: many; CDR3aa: AISDNRGGEKLF
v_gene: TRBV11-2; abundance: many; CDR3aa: ASSFRQGLNTEAF
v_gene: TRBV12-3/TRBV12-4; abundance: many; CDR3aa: ASSLTASTDTQY
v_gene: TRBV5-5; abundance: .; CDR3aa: ASSLWDLNTEAF
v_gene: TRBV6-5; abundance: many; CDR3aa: ASSYSTSVNEQF
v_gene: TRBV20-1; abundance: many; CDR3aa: SASGYTDTQY
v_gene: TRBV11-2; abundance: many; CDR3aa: ASSHGGSGELF
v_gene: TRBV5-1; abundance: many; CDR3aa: ASSSTGIEKLF
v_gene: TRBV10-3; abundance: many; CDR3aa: AISDKGAGTEAF
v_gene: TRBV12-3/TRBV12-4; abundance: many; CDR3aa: ASTTGTGVYSNQPQH
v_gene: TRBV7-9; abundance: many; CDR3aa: ASQLSSYNEQF
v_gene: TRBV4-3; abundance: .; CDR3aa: ASSHGGISETQY